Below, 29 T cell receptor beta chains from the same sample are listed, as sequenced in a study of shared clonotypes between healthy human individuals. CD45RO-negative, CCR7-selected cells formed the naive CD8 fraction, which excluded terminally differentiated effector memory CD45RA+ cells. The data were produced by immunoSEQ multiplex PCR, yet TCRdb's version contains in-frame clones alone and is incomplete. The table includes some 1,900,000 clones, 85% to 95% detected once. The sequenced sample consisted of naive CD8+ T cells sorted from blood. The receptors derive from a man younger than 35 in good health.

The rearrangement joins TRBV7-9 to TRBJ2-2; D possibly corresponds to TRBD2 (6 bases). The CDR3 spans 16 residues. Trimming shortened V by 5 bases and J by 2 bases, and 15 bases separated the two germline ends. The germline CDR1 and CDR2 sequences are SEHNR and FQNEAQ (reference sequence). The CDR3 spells CASSPISGVNTGELFF. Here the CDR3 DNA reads TGTGCCAGCAGCCCTATTTCGGGAGTTAACACCGGGGAGCTGTTTTTT. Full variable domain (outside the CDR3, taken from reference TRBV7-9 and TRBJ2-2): DTGVSQNPRHKITKRGQNVTFRCDPISEHNRLYWYRQTLGQGPEFLTYFQNEAQLEKSRLLSDRFSAERPKGSFSTLEIQRTEQGDSAMYLCASSPISGVNTGELFFGEGSRLTVL.

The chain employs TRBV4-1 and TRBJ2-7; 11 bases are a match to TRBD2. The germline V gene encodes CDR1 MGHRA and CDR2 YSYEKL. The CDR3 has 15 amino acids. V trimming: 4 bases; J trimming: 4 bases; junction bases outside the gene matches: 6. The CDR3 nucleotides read TGCGCCAGCAGCCCAGGGACTAGCGGAACTTACGAGCAGTACTTC. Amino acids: CASSPGTSGTYEQYF.

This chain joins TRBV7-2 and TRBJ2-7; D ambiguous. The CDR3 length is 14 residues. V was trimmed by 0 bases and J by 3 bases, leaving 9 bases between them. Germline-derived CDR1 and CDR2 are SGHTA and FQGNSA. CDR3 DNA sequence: TGTGCCAGCAGCTTAGCGCCCGGTTACTACGAGCAGTACTTC. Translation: CASSLAPGYYEQYF.

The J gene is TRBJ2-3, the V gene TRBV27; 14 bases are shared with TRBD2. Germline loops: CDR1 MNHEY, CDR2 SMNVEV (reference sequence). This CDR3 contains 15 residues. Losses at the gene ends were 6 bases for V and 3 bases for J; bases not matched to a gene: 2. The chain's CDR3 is CASSWTSGGTDTQYF. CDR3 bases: TGTGCCAGCAGCTGGACTAGCGGGGGGACAGATACGCAGTATTTT.

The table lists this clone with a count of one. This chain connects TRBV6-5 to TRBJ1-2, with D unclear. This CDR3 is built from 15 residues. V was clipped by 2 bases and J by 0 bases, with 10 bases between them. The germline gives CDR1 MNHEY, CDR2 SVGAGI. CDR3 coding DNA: TGTGCCAGCAGTTACCTTAACGTGGCTAACTATGGCTACACCTTC. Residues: CASSYLNVANYGYTF.

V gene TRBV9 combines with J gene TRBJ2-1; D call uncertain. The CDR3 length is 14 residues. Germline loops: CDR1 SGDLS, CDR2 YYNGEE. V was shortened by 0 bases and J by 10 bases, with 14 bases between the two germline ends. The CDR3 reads CASSVGSFSPEQFF. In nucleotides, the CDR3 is TGTGCCAGCAGCGTAGGTAGTTTTTCCCCAGAGCAGTTCTTC.

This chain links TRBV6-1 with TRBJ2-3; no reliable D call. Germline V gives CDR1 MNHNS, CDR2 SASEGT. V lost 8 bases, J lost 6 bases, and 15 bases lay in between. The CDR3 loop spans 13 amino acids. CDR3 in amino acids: CASDQGPWDTQYF. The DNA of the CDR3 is TGTGCCAGCGATCAAGGGCCCTGGGATACGCAGTATTTT.

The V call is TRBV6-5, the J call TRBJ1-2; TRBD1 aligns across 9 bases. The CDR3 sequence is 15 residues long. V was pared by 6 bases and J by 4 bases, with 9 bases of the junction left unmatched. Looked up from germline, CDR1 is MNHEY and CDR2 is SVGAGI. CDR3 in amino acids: CASRTPTGGGYGYTF. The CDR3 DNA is TGTGCCAGCAGAACCCCGACAGGGGGGGGCTATGGCTACACCTTC.

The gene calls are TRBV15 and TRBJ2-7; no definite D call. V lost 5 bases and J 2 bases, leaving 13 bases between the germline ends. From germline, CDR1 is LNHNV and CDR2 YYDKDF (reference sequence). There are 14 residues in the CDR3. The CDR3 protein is CATSSEAGAYEQYF. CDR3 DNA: TGTGCCACCAGCTCAGAGGCAGGCGCCTACGAGCAGTACTTC.

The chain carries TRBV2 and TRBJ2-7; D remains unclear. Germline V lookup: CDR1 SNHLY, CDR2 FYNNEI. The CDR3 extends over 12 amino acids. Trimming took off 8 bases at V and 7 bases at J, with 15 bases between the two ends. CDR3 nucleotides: TGTGCCAGCGGATCGGGCCTAGGGGAGCAGTACTTC. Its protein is CASGSGLGEQYF.

CDR3 residues: CASSRGSHNEQFF. The CDR3 DNA reads as TGTGCCAGCAGTAGGGGTTCCCACAATGAGCAGTTCTTC. J is TRBJ2-1 and V is TRBV27; a possible D gene is TRBD1 (5 bases). The V and J ends lost 5 bases and 5 bases respectively, with 10 bases between them. The CDR3 extends over 13 amino acids. The germline CDR1 and CDR2 sequences are MNHEY and SMNVEV (reference sequence).

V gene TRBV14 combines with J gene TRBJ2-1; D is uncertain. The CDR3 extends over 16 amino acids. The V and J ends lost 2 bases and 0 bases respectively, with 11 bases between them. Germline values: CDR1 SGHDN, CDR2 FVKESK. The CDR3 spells CASSQRHVSSYNEQFF. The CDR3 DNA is TGTGCCAGCAGCCAAAGACACGTCAGCTCCTACAATGAGCAGTTCTTC.

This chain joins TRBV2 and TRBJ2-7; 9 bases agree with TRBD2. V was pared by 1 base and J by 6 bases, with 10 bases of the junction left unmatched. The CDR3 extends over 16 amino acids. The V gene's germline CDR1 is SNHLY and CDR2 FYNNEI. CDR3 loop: CASSEDSGRFRGEQYF. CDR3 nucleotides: TGTGCCAGCAGTGAAGACAGCGGGAGGTTTCGCGGCGAGCAGTACTTC.

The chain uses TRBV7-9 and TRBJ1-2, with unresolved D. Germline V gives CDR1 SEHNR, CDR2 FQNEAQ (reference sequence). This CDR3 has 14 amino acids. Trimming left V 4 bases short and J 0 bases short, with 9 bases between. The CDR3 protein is CASSSEGPNYGYTF. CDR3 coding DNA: TGTGCCAGCAGCTCCGAAGGTCCTAACTATGGCTACACCTTC.

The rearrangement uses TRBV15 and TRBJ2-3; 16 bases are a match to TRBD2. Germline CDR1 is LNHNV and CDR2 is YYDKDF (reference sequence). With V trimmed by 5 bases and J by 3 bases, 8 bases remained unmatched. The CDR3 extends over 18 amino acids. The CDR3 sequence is CATSDGTSGGARTDTQYF. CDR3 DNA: TGTGCCACCAGCGACGGGACTAGCGGGGGGGCTCGAACAGATACGCAGTATTTT.

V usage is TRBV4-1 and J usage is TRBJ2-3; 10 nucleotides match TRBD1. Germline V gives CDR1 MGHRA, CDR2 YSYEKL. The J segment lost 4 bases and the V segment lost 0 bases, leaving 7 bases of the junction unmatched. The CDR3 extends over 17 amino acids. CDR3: CASSQDKTGGESDTQYF. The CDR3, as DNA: TGCGCCAGCAGCCAAGATAAGACAGGGGGCGAGTCAGATACGCAGTATTTT.

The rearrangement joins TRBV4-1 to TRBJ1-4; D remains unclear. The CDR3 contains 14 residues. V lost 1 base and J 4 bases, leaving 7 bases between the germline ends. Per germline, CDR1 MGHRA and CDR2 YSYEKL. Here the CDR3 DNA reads TGCGCCAGCAGCCAAGCATCGAGTAATGAAAAACTGTTTTTT. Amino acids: CASSQASSNEKLFF.

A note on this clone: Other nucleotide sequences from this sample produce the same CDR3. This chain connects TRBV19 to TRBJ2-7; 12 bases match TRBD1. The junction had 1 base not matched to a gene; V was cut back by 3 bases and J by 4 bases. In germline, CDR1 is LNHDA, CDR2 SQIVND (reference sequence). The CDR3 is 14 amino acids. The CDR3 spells CASSMGQGAYEQYF. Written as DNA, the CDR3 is TGTGCCAGTAGTATGGGACAGGGGGCGTACGAGCAGTACTTC.

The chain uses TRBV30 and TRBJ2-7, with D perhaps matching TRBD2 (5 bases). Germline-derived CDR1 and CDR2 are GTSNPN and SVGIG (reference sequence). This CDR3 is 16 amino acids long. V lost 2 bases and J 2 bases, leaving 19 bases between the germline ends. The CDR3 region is CAWSTPGLTLPYEQYF. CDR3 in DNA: TGTGCCTGGAGTACCCCTGGACTCACACTCCCCTACGAGCAGTACTTC.

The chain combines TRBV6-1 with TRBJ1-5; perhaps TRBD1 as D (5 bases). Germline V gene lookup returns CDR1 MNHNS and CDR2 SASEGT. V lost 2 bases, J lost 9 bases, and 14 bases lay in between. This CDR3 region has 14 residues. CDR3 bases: TGTGCCAGCAGTGAAAGTCAGGGTCCTTGGCCCCAGCATTTT. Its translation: CASSESQGPWPQHF.

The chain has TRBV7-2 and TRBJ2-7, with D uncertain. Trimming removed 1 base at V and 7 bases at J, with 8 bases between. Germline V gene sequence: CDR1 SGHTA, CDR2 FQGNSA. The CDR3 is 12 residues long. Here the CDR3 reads CASSLGLWEQYF. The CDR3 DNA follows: TGTGCCAGCAGCTTAGGTCTTTGGGAGCAGTACTTC.

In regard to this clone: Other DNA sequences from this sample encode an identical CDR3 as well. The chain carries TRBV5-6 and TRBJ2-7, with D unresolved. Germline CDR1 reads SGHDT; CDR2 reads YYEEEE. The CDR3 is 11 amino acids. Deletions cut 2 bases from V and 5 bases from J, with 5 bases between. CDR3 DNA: TGTGCCAGCAGCTTATTGGACGAGCAGTACTTC. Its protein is CASSLLDEQYF.

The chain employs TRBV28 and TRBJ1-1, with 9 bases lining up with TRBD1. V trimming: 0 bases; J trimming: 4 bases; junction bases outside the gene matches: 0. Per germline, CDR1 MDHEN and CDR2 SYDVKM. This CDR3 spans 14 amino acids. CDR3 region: CASSLWTGGTEAFF. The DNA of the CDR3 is TGTGCCAGCAGTTTATGGACAGGGGGCACTGAAGCTTTCTTT.

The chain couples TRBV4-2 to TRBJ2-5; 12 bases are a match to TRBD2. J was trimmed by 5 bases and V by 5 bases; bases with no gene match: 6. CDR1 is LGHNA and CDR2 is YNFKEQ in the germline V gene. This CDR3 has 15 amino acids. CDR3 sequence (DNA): TGTGCCAGCAGCACCCTAGCGGGGGGGCCGGAGACCCAGTACTTC. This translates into CASSTLAGGPETQYF.

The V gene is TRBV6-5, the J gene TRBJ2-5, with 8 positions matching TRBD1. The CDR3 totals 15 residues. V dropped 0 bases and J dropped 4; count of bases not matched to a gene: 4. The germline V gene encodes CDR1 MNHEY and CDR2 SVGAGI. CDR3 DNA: TGTGCCAGCAGTTACTCGAGAGGACAGGGAGAGACCCAGTACTTC. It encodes CASSYSRGQGETQYF.

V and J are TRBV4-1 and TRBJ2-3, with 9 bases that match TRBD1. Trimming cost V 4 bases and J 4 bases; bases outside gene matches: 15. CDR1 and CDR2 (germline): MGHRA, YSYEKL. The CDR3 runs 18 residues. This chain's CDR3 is CASSPLSPTGGRSDTQYF. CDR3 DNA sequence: TGCGCCAGCAGCCCCCTTTCCCCGACAGGGGGGAGATCAGATACGCAGTATTTT.

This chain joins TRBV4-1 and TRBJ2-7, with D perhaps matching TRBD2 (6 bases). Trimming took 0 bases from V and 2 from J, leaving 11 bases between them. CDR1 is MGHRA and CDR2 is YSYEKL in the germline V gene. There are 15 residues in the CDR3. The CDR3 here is CASSQDGGRTYEQYF. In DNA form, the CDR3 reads TGCGCCAGCAGCCAAGATGGAGGGAGGACCTACGAGCAGTACTTC.

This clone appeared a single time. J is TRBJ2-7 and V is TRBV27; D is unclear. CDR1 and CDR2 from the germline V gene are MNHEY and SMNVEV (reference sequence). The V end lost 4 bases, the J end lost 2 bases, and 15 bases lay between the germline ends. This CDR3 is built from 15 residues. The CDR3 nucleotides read TGTGCCAGCAGTTGCGGACCCTCAGGCACCTACGAGCAGTACTTC. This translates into CASSCGPSGTYEQYF.

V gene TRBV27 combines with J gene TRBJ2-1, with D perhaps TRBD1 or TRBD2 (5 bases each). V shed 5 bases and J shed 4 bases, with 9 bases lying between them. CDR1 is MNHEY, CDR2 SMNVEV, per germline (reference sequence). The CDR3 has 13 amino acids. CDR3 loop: CASSVGGYNEQFF. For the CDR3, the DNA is TGTGCCAGCAGTGTTGGGGGATACAATGAGCAGTTCTTC.